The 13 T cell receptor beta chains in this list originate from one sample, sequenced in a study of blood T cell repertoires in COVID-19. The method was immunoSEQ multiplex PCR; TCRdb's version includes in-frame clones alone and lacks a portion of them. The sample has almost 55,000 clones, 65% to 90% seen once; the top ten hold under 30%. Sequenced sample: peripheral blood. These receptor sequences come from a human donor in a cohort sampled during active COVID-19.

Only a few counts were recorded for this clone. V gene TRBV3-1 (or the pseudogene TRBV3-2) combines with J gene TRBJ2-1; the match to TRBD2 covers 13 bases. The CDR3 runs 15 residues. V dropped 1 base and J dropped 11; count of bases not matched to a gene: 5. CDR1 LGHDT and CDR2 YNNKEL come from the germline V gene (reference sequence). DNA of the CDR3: TGTGCCAGCAGCCAAGTGAGGACTAGCGGGAGCAAGCAGTTCTTC. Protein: CASSQVRTSGSKQFF.

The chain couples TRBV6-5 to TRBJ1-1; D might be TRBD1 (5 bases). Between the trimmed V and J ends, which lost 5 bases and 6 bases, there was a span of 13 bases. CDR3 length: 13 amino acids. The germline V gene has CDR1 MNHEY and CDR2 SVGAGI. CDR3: CASSKQGIPEAFF. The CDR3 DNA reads TGTGCCAGCAGTAAGCAGGGTATCCCTGAAGCTTTCTTT.

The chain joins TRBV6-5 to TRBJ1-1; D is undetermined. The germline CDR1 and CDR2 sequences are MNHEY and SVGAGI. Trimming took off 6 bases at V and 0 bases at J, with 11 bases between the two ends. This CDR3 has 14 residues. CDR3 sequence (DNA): TGTGCCAGCAGGTACGAGGCAGTGAACACTGAAGCTTTCTTT. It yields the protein CASRYEAVNTEAFF.

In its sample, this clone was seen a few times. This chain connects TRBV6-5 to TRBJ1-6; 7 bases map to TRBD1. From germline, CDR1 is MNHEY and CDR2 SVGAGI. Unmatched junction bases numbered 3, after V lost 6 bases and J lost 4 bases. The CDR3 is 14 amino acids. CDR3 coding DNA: TGTGCCAGCAGCGGGACAGTGTATAATTCACCCCTCCACTTT. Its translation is CASSGTVYNSPLHF.

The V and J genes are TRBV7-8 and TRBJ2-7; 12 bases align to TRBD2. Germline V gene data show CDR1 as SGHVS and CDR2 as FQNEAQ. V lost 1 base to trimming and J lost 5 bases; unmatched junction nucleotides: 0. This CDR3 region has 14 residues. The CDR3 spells CASSLGLAGDEQYF. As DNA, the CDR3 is TGTGCCAGCAGCTTAGGACTAGCGGGAGACGAGCAGTACTTC.

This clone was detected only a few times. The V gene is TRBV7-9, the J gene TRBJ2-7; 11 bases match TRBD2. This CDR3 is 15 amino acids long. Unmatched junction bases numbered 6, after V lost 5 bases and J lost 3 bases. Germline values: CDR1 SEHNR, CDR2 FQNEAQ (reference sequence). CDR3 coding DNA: TGTGCCAGCAGCAAGGGACTAGCGGAGTTCTACGAGCAGTACTTC. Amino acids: CASSKGLAEFYEQYF.

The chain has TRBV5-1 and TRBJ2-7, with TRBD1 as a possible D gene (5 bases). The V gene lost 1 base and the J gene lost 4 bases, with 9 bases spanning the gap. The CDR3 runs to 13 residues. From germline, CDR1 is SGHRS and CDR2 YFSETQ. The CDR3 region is CASSLPGQYEQYF. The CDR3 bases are TGCGCCAGCAGCTTGCCCGGACAATACGAGCAGTACTTC.

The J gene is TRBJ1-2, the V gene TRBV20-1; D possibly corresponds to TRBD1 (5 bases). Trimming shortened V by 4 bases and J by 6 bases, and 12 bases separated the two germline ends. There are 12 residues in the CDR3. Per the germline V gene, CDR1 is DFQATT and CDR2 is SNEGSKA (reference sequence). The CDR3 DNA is TGCAGTGCTATTGACAGAACCGATGGCTACACCTTC. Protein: CSAIDRTDGYTF.

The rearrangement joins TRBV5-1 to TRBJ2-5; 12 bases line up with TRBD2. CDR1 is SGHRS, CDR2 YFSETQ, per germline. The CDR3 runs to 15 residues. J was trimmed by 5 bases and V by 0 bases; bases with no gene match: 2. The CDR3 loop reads CASSLGLAGEETQYF. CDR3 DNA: TGCGCCAGCAGCTTGGGACTAGCGGGAGAGGAGACCCAGTACTTC.

CDR3 in DNA: TGTGCCAGCACCACAGGGCAGGGGGCAGAAGCTTTCTTT. Protein sequence: CASTTGQGAEAFF. V gene TRBV6-5 combines with J gene TRBJ1-1, with 8 bases lining up with TRBD1. V was pared by 7 bases and J by 8 bases, with 9 bases of the junction left unmatched. The V gene's germline CDR1 is MNHEY and CDR2 SVGAGI. The CDR3 covers 13 residues.

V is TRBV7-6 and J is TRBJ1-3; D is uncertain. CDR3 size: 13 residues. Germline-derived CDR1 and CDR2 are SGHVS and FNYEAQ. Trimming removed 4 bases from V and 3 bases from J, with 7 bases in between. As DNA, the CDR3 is TGTGCCAGCAGCTCTAAACTTGGAAACACCATATATTTT. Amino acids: CASSSKLGNTIYF.

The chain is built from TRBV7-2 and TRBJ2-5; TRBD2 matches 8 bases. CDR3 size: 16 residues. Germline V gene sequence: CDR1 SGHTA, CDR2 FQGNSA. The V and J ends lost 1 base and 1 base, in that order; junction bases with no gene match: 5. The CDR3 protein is CASSLVRGGLQETQYF. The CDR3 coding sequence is TGTGCCAGCAGCTTAGTTCGGGGGGGCCTCCAAGAGACCCAGTACTTC.

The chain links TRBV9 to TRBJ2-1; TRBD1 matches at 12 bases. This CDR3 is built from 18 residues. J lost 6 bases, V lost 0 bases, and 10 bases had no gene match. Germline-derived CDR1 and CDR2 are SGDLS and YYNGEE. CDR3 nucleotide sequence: TGTGCCAGCAGCGTAGCCCCAAAGGGACAGGGGGCGGTCAATGAGCAGTTCTTC. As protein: CASSVAPKGQGAVNEQFF.